The 2 T cell receptor beta chains in this list originate from one sample, sequenced in a study of CD8+ T cells in alopecia areata. Sequencing used cDNA as its template, made by extracting RNA and reverse transcribing it. Produced via immunoSEQ multiplex PCR; TCRdb's table is partial and in-frame only. Of under 150,000 clones detected, around 50% appear once; the ten largest clones hold roughly a tenth. The sequenced sample consisted of NKG2D-low CD8+ T cells sorted from blood. The receptors derive from a human donor with alopecia areata.

In this sample, this clone turned up a few times. This chain joins TRBV29-1 and TRBJ2-1; 7 bases agree with TRBD2. Germline V gives CDR1 SQVTM, CDR2 ANQGSEA. The CDR3 totals 15 residues. Trimming took 3 bases from V and 0 from J; bases not matched to a gene: 5. The CDR3 DNA reads as TGCAGCGTTGATGGGGGGGAAGCCTCCTACAATGAGCAGTTCTTC. Residues: CSVDGGEASYNEQFF.

This clone has more than one count but fewer than ten. The rearrangement links TRBV28 to TRBJ2-1; D possibly corresponds to TRBD1 (6 bases). Between the trimmed V and J ends, which lost 3 bases and 9 bases, there was a span of 9 bases. The CDR3 is 12 amino acids. Germline V gene data show CDR1 as MDHEN and CDR2 as SYDVKM. CDR3 residues: CASSLRGSEQFF. As DNA, the CDR3 is TGTGCCAGCAGTTTGAGGGGGTCTGAGCAGTTCTTC.